This record concerns one T cell receptor (beta chain) sequence. The sample holds a few counts of this clone. The clone's antigen remains unknown. No base quality values were provided; no much bigger clone lies one nucleotide off. This sample was taken from a study of cytomegalovirus exposure and HLA in healthy donors (dated by TCRdb to about 2017). Regarding the study in general: According to an earlier analysis of several hundred of the donors, about 190 million T cells yielded 117 million unique TCR beta sequences and about 300 Gb of sequence data. To decide whether each TCR beta V gene segment behaved as functional or pseudogenic, an earlier analysis of over 500 of the donors relied on high-throughput TCR beta sequencing. To predict cytomegalovirus infection status, the study combined high-throughput TCR immunosequencing, statistical association of individual TCRs with disease status, and machine learning. An early release that covered some 630 HLA-typed donors contained about 300 gigabases of sequencing data and about 84 million unique TCR sequences. Donor age, sex, ethnicity and CMV serostatus were collected together with the repertoire data. The study profiled the T cell repertoires of hundreds of subjects by immunosequencing and related them to cytomegalovirus serostatus. Of the roughly 410 genotyped donors, less than 85% were placed in the genetic ancestry cluster associated with self-reported Caucasian donors. Along with the approximately 600-subject first cohort, a separate validation cohort of about 110 different subjects was used. Among almost 400 genotyped donors of the cohort, an average of about 240,000 unique TCR beta nucleotide sequences were sequenced per donor, about a sixth of them non-productive. The study was designed to test whether signatures of past pathogen exposure could be identified by cataloging public T cell receptors. To study patterns of TCR occurrence, a later analysis re-analyzed previously published TCR beta repertoires from 550 to 800 donors and added high-resolution HLA genotyping. In a later genetic analysis, genome-wide SNP genotypes for about 60% of the 666 donors were used, and that subset was treated as a discovery cohort. Every discovery cohort repertoire had been produced on one sequencing platform. Typing coverage differed by locus: A, B, C, DRB1 and DQB1 were typed in about 620-630 donors, DQA1 in about 500, DPA1 in around 600, and DPB1 in approximately 450. In the later analysis, no new phenotypic data were used to find candidate immune exposures; instead, reliance was placed on TCR beta sequences and their occurrence across donors. About 5 DR-DQ haplotypes were handled as single units for association and clustering, since linkage in the cohort was strong. HLA typing covered class I and class II loci at four-digit resolution.

Library preparation used the immunoSEQ multiplex PCR assay. For the multiplex PCR, a mixture combining 60 forward primers for TCR Vbeta segments and 13 reverse primers for TCR Jbeta segments was used. The CDR3 region of rearranged TCR beta genes was amplified from genomic DNA by a multiplex PCR assay. The amplified TCR beta libraries were sequenced on the Illumina HiSeq System as 87-base-pair reads. The paper's processing steps were these. A later analysis counted tens of millions of unique TCR beta chains across the 550 to 700 repertoires, and roughly 11 million of these chains were shared by at least two donors. To remove PCR and sequencing errors, raw reads were error-corrected and collapsed into unique sequences using a nearest-neighbor algorithm that merged closely related sequences. To assign V, D and J gene segments, CDR3 sequences were aligned to IMGT reference sequences. For a sequence to be retained, a match of at least six nucleotides was required to both a V gene segment and a J gene segment. A rearrangement counted as productive if the CDR3 had no stop codons and remained in frame with V and J, and every other rearrangement counted as non-productive. CDR3 was defined by IMGT convention, running from the second conserved V-encoded cysteine to the conserved J-encoded phenylalanine. Sequences without an unambiguous match to a single V gene segment were excluded from the earlier analysis of several hundred of the donors. In an earlier analysis of a few hundred of the donors, a V segment was called functional when productive rearrangements were above 56.7%, and segregating when the standard deviation between donors exceeded 5%. A statistical classification framework was built to diagnose cytomegalovirus status from the catalog of TCR beta chain sequences. A later analysis assigned V and J genes by comparing TCR nucleotide sequences with IMGT/GENE-DB human TR gene sequences. In a later analysis, CDR3 sequences and most-parsimonious VDJ recombination scenarios were assigned using the TCRdist pipeline. In a later analysis, each TCR beta chain was defined by its CDR3 amino acid sequence together with its V-gene family, and reads lacking a unique V-gene family were excluded. As a way to deal with suspected cross-contamination and a sequencing artifact, a later analysis dropped more than 500 nucleotide sequences that were highly shared and had low generation probability. In a later analysis, a clonal expansion index for each public chain was calculated from normalized within-repertoire ranks of inferred template counts. A later analysis computed generation probabilities with a VDJ recombination model fitted to out-of-frame rearrangements, and checked the results against IGoR. In a later analysis, TCR-TCR, TCR-HLA and TCR-CMV co-occurrence was scored with hypergeometric tests, and a repertoire-size bias correction was applied to TCR pairs. False discovery rates were estimated in a later analysis by permuting HLA or CMV assignments 20 times. In a later analysis, co-occurring TCRs were grouped with DBSCAN, and TCRdist sequence similarity was added when clustering was performed within HLA-allele-positive subsets. For co-occurrence clustering, repertoires with fewer than 30,000 or more than 120,000 public chains were excluded, along with 4 to 6 repertoires with anomalous nucleotide sharing. Drawn from immuneACCESS, this table holds only the in-frame rearrangements with V and J called that TCRdb kept. Clones are partly lost; checked studies trace under half to an unresolved V gene and leave the rest unexplained. The D gene and trimming were derived from the DNA, and the V and J assignments and clone size from that table. This sample has roughly 170,000 clones in its table, and roughly four fifths of those were observed once. About 2.2% of the sample is taken by the ten largest.

Results the study describes overall, beyond this receptor: Linkage disequilibrium might explain the correlated functional status among segregating V segments, but an unknown experimental factor could not be excluded. Specific HLA alleles were associated with 18,000 or so TCR beta sequences at a false discovery rate of 0.05 in a later analysis. A total of about 180 TCR beta chains were listed by the study as associated with cytomegalovirus. A further reported finding was that TCR beta sequences accurately predicted the HLA-A and HLA-B alleles for most subjects in the first cohort. Most CMV-associated TCR beta chains appeared to be HLA-restricted in a later analysis, and the HLA associations seemed to be driven largely by CMV exposure. In a later analysis, TCR association rates were found to vary across HLA loci, with the most associated TCRs seen for DRB1 alleles and the fewest for HLA-C alleles. In vitro tests confirmed that a few of the cytomegalovirus-associated TCR beta chains recognize cytomegalovirus antigens. Because HLA typing was missing for some donors at each locus, association tests included only the typed subset. In a later analysis, several top co-occurrence clusters were reported to appear linked to parvovirus B19, influenza, CMV and Epstein-Barr virus. The sequencing pipeline was judged likely to have produced a cluster of highly shared sequence variants as a technical artifact. For the cohort, immune exposure information was limited to CMV serostatus. When HLA alleles, especially DR and DQ, strongly co-occurred, TCR associations were difficult to assign to individual alleles. Most TCR sequences were observed very rarely across donors, whereas some public TCRs were present in many individuals. Only TCR beta chains were sequenced in this cohort, and the absence of alpha or paired-chain data limited detectable features. In an earlier analysis of 587 of the donors, most TCR beta V segments appeared in productive rearrangements about 90% or about 30% of the time, broadly matching IMGT annotations. Because counts were too low, 15 to 20 rarely observed V segments, including chromosome 9 orphons, were left out of the earlier analysis of a few hundred of the donors. The presence/absence analyses assumed that sequencing depth was roughly uniform across donors, and that assumption may not be true. It was suggested by the authors that the approach could potentially be generalized to other disease states and immunological phenotypes. Compared with the roughly 670-donor mean, donors in an Asian-associated ancestry cluster had fewer N-insertions in productive TCRs, according to a later genetic analysis. In a later analysis, HLA-associated TCR beta chains were found to be more clonally expanded and to have lower generation probabilities than equally common non-associated chains. V-gene and J-gene trimming of TCR beta chains was associated with a missense DCLRE1C variant in a later genetic analysis, and the association was replicated in an independent cohort. The classifier was reported to diagnose cytomegalovirus status with high specificity and sensitivity in both the original cohort and the validation cohort. Because the 87-base-pair reads could not distinguish some IMGT-functional V segments, including TRBV6-2 and TRBV6-3, those segments were excluded.

At the junction V is shortened by 4 bases and J by 3 bases, with 16 bases in between. The germline V gene sets CDR1 to SGDLS and CDR2 to YYNGEE. From cysteine to phenylalanine, the CDR3 is 15 amino acids long. The kept DNA is CDR3 alone, 45 bases in frame from the first base. The cohort comprised 550 to 700 healthy bone marrow donors. Cohort members were all nominally healthy when sampled, although unrecorded immune exposures were likely present. The donor tested CMV seronegative and was one of the 352 seronegative cohort members. Each donor provided a peripheral blood sample, and peripheral blood mononuclear cells were used for TCR beta sequencing. The Qiagen DNeasy Blood Extraction Kit was used to extract genomic DNA from the blood cell samples.

The receptor's source is a woman aged 25 to 39 in good health and CMV-seronegative. The sequence links TRBV9 to TRBJ1-1; the D region possibly corresponds to TRBD1 (5 bases align). The sample comprised PBMCs. CDR3 region: CASSPWIGADTEAFF. The bases are TGTGCCAGCAGCCCGTGGATAGGGGCGGACACTGAAGCTTTCTTT.